This record looks at one TCR beta chain sequence and its context. Its target is not known. Germline V CDR1 and CDR2: GTSNPN, SVGIG (reference sequence). The ends were cut back, 0 bases at V and 0 bases at J, with 14 bases in the middle. This CDR3 contains 16 residues. This specimen belongs to a study of CD8 T cells in Susac syndrome. Study-level findings and limits: The study admitted that it had a relatively small number of individuals in its TCR sequencing and HLA analysis.

The RNA input was about 0.5 to 1 ug, and it was reverse transcribed with random hexamers. TCRdb fed the immunoSEQ multiplex PCR reads into MiXCR, producing one record per CDR3 protein. The repertoire holds around 200,000 distinct CDR3 sequences, with 95% as singletons. Negative isolation yielded the CD8+ and CD4+ T cells, while FACS enriched the TEMRA cells. The gene calls are TRBV30 and TRBJ2-5; possibly TRBD1 or TRBD2 for D (5 bases each). The sequence was obtained from a human donor with multiple sclerosis. Source material: CD4+ T cells from PBMCs. The CDR3 reads CAWSVGAGGNQETQYF. The CDR3 DNA reads TGTGCCTGGAGTGTAGGGGCGGGTGGGAACCAAGAGACCCAGTACTTC.